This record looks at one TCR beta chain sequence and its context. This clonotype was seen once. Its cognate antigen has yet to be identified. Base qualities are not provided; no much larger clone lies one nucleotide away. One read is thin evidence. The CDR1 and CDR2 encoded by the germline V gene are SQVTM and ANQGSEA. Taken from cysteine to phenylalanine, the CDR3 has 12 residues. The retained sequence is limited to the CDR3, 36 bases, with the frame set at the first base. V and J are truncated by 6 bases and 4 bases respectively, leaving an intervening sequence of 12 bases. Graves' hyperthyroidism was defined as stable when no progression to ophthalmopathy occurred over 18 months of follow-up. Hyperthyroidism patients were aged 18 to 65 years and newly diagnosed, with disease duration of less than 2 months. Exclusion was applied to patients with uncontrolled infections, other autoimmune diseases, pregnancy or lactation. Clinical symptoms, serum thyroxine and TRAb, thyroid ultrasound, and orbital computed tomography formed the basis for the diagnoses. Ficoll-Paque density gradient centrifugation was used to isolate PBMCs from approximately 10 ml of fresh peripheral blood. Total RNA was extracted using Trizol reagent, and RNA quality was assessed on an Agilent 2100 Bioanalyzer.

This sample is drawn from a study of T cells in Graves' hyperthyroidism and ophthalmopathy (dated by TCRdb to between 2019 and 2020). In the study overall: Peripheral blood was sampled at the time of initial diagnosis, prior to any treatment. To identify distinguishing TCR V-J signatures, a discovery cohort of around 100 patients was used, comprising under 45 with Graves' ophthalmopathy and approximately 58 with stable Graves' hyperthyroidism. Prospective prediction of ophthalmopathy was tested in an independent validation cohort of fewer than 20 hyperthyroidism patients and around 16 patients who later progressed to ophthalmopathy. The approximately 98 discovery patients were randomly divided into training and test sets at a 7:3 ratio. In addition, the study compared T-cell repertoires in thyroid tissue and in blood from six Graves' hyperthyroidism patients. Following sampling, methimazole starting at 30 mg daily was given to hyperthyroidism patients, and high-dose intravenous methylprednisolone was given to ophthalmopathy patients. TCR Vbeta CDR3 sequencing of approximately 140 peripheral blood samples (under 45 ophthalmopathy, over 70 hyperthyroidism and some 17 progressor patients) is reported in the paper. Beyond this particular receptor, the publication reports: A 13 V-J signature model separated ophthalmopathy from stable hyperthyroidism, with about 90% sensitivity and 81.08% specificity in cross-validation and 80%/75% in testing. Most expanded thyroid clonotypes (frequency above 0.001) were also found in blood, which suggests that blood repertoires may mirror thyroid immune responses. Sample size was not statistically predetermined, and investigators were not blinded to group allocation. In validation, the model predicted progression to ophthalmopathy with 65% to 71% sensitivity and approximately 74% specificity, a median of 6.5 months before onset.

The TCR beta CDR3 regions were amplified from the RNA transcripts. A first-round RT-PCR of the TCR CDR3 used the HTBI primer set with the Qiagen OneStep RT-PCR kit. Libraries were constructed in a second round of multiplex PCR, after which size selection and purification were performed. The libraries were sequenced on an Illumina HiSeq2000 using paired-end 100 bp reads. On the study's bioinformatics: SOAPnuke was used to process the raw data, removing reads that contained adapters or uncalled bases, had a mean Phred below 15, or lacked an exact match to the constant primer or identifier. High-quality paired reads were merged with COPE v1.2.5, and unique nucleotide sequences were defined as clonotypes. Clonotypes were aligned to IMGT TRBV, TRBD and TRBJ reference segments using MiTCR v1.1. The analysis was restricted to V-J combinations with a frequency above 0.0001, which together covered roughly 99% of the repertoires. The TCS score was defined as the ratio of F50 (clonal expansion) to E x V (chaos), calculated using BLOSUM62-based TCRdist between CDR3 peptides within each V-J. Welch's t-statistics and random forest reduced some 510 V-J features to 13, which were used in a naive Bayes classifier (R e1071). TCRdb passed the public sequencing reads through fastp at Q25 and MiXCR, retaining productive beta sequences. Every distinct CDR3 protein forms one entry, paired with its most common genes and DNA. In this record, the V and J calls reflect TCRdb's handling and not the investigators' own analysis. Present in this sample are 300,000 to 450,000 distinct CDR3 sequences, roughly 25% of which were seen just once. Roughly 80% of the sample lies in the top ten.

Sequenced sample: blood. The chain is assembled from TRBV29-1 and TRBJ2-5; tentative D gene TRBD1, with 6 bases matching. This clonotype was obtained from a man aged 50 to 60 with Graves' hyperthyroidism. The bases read TGCAGCGTGATACAGGGTCCAGAGACCCAGTACTTC. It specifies CSVIQGPETQYF.